This T cell receptor beta chain was obtained from a study of shared clonotypes between healthy human individuals. Libraries were prepared by immunoSEQ multiplex PCR; TCRdb keeps only in-frame clonotypes and omits some of them. The sample records hundreds of thousands of clones, approximately 97% being singletons. General study results and limits: Rarefaction demonstrated incomplete sorted-subset sequencing despite large depth.

On this clone itself: Antigen unknown.

The clonotype comes from a woman between 25 and 40 years old in good health. Sequencing was performed on naive CD4+ T cells sorted from blood. Subset described: CD45RA+ positively selected.

DNA for the CDR3: TGTGCCAGCAGAAAGGGGCTAGCGGGAGGGGGGGATACGCAGTATTTT. Its translation is CASRKGLAGGGDTQYF. The V call is TRBV6-6, the J call TRBJ2-3; 12 bases map to TRBD2. V was pared by 6 bases and J by 6 bases, with 10 bases of the junction left unmatched. The CDR3 is 16 amino acids. Germline CDR1 MNHNY, CDR2 SVGAGI (reference sequence).